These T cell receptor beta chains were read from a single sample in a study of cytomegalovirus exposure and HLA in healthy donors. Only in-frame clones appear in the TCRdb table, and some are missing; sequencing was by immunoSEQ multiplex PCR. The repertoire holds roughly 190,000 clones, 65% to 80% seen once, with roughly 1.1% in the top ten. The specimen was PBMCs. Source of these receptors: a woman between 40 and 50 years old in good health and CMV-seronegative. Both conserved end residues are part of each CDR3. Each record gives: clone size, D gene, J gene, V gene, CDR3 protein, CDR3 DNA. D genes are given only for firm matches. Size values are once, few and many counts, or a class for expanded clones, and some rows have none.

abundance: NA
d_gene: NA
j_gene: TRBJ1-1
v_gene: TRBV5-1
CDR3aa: CASSLTPNTEAFF
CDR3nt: TGCGCCAGCAGCTTGACACCAAACACTGAAGCTTTCTTT

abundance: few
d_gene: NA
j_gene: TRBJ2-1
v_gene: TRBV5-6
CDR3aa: CASSLYGRRSYNEQFF
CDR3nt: TGTGCCAGCAGCTTGTACGGGAGACGGTCCTACAATGAGCAGTTCTTC

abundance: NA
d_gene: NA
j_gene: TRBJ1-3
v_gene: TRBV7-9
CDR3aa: CASTPYQGNTIYF
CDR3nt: TGTGCCAGCACCCCTTACCAGGGAAACACCATATATTTT

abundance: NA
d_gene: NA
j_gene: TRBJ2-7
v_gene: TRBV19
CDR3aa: CASSIPPAYEQYF
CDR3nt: TGTGCCAGTAGTATACCTCCGGCCTACGAGCAGTACTTC

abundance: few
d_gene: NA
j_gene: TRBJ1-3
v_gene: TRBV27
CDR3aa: CASSFGQGLGNTIYF
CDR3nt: TGTGCCAGCAGTTTTGGTCAGGGGCTTGGAAACACCATATATTTT

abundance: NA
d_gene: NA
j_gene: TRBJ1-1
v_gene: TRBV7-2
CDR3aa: CASSSPGGYTEAFF
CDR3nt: TGTGCCAGCAGCTCCCCCGGAGGCTACACTGAAGCTTTCTTT

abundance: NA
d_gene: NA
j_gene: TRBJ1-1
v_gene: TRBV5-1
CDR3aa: CASSFRTEAFF
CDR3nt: TGCGCCAGCAGCTTCCGCACTGAAGCTTTCTTT

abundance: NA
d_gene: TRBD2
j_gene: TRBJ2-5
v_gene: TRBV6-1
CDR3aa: CASSEGWGGTGGTQYF
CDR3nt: TGTGCCAGCAGTGAAGGGTGGGGGGGAACTGGGGGGACCCAGTACTTC

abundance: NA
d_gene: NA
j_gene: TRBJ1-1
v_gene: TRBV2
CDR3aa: CASKAGTEAFF
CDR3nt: TGTGCCAGCAAGGCGGGCACTGAAGCTTTCTTT

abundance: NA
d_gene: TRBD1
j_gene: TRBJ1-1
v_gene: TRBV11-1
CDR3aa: CASSSNQGATEAFF
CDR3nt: TGTGCCAGCAGCTCGAACCAGGGGGCGACTGAAGCTTTCTTT

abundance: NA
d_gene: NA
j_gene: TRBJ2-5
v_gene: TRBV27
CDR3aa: CASSLSPVSATQYF
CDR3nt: TGTGCCAGCAGTTTATCACCAGTGTCTGCGACCCAGTACTTC

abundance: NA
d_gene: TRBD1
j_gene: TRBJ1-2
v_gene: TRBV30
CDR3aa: CAHHQTGDGYTF
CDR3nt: TGTGCCCACCACCAGACAGGGGATGGCTACACCTTC

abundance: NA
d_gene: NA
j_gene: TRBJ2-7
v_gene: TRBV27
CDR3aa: CASSRAVTGPYEQYF
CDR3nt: TGTGCCAGCAGCAGGGCAGTTACAGGCCCCTACGAGCAGTACTTC

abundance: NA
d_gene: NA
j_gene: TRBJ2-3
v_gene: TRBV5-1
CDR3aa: CASSLDSGGTDTQYF
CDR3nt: TGCGCCAGCAGCTTGGACTCAGGGGGCACAGATACGCAGTATTTT

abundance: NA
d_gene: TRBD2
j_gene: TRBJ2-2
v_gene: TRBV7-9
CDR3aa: CASSLSSGRTNTGELFF
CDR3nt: TGTGCCAGCAGCTTAAGTAGCGGGCGTACGAACACCGGGGAGCTGTTTTTT

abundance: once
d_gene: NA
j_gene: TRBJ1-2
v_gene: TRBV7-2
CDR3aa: CASSPETYGYTF
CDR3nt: TGTGCCAGCAGCCCTGAGACATATGGCTACACCTTC

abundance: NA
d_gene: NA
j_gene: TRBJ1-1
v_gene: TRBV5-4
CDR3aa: CASSDAGTLHGGDTEAFF
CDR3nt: TGTGCCAGCAGCGACGCCGGTACACTCCATGGGGGGGACACTGAAGCTTTCTTT

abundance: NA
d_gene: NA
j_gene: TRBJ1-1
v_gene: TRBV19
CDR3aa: CASSIEMGRLDDTEAFF
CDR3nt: TGTGCCAGTAGTATCGAGATGGGTAGACTTGATGACACTGAAGCTTTCTTT

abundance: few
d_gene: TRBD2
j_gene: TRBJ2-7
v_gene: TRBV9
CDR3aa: CASSATLRLAGGEQYF
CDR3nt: TGTGCCAGCAGCGCGACCTTAAGACTAGCGGGAGGCGAGCAGTACTTC

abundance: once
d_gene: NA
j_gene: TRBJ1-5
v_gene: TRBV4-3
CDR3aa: CASSQETGRNSNQPQHF
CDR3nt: TGCGCCAGCAGCCAAGAGACAGGACGCAATAGCAATCAGCCCCAGCATTTT

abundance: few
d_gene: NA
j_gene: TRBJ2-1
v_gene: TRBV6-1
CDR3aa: CASLPGLNYNEQFF
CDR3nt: TGTGCCAGCCTGCCGGGACTTAACTACAATGAGCAGTTCTTC

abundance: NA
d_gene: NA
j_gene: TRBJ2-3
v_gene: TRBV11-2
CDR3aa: CASSLESYTQYF
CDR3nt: TGTGCCAGCAGCTTAGAATCGTATACGCAGTATTTT

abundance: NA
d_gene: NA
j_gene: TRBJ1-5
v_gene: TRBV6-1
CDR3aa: CASSLEEAKNQPQHF
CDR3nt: TGTGCCAGCAGTCTAGAGGAGGCAAAGAATCAGCCCCAGCATTTT

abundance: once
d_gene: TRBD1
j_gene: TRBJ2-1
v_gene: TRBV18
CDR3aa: CASSPGTAPYNEQFF
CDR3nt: TGTGCCAGCTCACCAGGGACAGCTCCTTACAATGAGCAGTTCTTC

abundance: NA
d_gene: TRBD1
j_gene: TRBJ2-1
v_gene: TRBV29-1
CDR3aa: CSVANGTGDYNEQFF
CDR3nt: TGCAGCGTCGCAAACGGGACAGGGGACTACAATGAGCAGTTCTTC

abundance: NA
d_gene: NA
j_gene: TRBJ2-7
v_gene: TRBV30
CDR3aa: CAWSAYSGLSYEQYF
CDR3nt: TGTGCCTGGAGTGCTTATTCCGGACTCTCCTACGAGCAGTACTTC

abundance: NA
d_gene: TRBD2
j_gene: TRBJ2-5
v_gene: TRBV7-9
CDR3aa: CASSLPGLAGGIETQYF
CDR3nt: TGTGCCAGCAGCTTGCCGGGACTAGCGGGAGGGATAGAGACCCAGTACTTC

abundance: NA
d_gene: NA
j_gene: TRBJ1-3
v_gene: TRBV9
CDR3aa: CASSVVGWGTSNSRSGNTIYF
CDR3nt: TGTGCCAGCAGCGTAGTAGGCTGGGGGACTTCGAACTCTCGCTCTGGAAACACCATATATTTT

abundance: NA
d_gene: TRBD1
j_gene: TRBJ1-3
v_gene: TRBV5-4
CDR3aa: CASSSDRGAGNTIYF
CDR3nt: TGTGCCAGCAGCTCGGACAGGGGAGCTGGAAACACCATATATTTT

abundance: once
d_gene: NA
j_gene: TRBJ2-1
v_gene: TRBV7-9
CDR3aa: CASSYLADPPHNEQFF
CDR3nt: TGTGCCAGCAGCTACTTAGCGGACCCCCCCCACAATGAGCAGTTCTTC

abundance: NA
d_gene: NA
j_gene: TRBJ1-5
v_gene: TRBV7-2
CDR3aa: CASSLGTLGGQPQHF
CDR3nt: TGTGCCAGCAGCTTAGGGACGCTAGGGGGTCAGCCCCAGCATTTT

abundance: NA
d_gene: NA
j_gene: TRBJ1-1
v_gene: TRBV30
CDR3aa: CAWSGELDTEAFF
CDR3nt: TGTGCCTGGAGCGGAGAGCTGGACACTGAAGCTTTCTTT